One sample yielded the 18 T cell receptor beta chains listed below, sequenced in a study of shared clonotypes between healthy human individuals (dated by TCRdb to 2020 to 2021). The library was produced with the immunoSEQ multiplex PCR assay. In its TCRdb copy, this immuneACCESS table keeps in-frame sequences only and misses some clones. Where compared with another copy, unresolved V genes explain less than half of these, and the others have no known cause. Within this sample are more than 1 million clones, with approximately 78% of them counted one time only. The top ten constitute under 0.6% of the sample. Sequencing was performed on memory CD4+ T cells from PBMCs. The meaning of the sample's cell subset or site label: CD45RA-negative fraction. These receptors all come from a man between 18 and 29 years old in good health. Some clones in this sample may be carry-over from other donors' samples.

The DNA of the CDR3 is TGTGCCAGCTCAGAAAGGGGCACAGATACGCAGTATTTT. Residues: CASSERGTDTQYF. The chain combines TRBV18 with TRBJ2-3; the D is unclear. Germline-derived CDR1 and CDR2 are KGHSH and LQKENI. This CDR3 is 13 amino acids long. The V and J ends lost 5 bases and 1 base respectively, with 7 bases between them. The whole variable domain, filled in from reference TRBV18 and TRBJ2-3, reads NAGVMQNPRHLVRRRGQEARLRCSPMKGHSHVYWYRQLPEEGLKFMVYLQKENIIDESGMPKERFSAEFPKEGPSILRIQQVVRGDSAAYFCASSERGTDTQYFGPGTRLTVL.

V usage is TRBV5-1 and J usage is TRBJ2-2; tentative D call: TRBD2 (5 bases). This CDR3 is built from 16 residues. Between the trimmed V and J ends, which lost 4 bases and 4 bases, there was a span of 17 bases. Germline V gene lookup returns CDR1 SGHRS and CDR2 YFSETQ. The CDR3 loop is CASSPEGSSVTGELFF. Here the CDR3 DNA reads TGCGCCAGCAGCCCCGAGGGTAGTTCGGTCACCGGGGAGCTGTTTTTT.

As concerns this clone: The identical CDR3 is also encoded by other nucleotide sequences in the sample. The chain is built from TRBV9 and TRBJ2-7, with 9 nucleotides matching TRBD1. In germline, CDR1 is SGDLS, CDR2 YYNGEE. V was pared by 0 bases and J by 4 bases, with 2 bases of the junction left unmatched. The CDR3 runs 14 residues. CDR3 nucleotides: TGTGCCAGCAGCGTAGACAGGGGGCCGTACGAGCAGTACTTC. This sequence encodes CASSVDRGPYEQYF.

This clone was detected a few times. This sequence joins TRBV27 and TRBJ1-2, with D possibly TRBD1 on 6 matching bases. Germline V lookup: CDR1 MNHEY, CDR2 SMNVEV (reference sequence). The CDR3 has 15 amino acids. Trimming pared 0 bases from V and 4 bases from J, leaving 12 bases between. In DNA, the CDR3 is TGTGCCAGCAGTTTATCGATCGGGGGGGCCTATGGCTACACCTTC. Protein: CASSLSIGGAYGYTF.

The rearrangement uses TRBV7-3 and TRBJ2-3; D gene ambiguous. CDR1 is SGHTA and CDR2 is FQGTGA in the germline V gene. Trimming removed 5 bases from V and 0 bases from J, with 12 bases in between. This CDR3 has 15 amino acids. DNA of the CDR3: TGTGCCAGCAGCCCGACGGGCCAGAGCACAGATACGCAGTATTTT. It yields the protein CASSPTGQSTDTQYF.

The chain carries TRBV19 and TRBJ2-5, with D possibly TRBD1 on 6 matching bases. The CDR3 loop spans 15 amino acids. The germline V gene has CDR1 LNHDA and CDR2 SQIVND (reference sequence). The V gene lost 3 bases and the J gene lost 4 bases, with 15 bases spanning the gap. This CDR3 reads CASSIGQTFGETQYF. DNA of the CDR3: TGTGCCAGTAGTATCGGACAGACTTTCGGAGAGACCCAGTACTTC.

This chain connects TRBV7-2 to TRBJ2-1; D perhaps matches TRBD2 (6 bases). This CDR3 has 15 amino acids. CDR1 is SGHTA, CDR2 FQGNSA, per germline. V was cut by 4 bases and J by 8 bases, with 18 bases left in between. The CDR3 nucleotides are TGTGCCAGCAGCTCCCCGATGGACTATTCTTATGAGCAGTTCTTC. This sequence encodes CASSSPMDYSYEQFF.

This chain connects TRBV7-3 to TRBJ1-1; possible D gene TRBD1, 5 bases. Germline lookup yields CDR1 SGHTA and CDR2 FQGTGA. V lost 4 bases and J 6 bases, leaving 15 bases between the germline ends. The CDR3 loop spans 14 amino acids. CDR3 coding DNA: TGTGCCAGCAGCTATTTCGGGGGTTCGTCTGAAGCTTTCTTT. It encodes CASSYFGGSSEAFF.

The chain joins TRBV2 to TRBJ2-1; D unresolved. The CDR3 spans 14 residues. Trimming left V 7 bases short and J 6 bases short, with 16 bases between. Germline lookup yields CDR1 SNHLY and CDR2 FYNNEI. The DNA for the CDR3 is TGTGCCAGCACGGCAGCCCGGGTTGGCAATGAGCAGTTCTTC. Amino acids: CASTAARVGNEQFF.

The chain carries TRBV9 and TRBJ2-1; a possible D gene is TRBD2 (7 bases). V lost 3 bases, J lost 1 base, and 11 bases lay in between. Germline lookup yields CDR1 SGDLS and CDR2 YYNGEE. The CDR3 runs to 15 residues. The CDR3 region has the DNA TGTGCCAGCAGCGCAGAGGGGGGGTCCTACAATGAGCAGTTCTTC. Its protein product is CASSAEGGSYNEQFF.

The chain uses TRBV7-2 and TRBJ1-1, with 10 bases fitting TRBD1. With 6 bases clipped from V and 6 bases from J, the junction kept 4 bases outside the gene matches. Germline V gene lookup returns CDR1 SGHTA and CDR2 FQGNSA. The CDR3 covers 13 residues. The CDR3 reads CASRLTGGSEAFF. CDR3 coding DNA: TGTGCCAGCAGATTGACAGGGGGCTCTGAAGCTTTCTTT.

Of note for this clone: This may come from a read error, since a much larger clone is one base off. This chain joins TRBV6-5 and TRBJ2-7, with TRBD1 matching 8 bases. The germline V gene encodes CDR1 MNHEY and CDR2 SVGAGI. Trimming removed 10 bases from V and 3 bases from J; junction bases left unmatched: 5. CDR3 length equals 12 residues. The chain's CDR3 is CATRTGHYEQYF. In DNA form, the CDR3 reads TGTGCCACCAGGACAGGGCACTACGAGCAGTACTTC.

The CDR3 protein is CASSQPAGAGNEQFF. In DNA form, the CDR3 reads TGTGCCAGCAGTCAACCAGCGGGAGCAGGGAATGAGCAGTTCTTC. The rearrangement uses TRBV7-9 and TRBJ2-1; 8 bases align to TRBD2. The CDR3 length is 15 residues. Per the germline V gene, CDR1 is SEHNR and CDR2 is FQNEAQ (reference sequence). Unmatched junction bases numbered 11, after V lost 6 bases and J lost 7 bases.

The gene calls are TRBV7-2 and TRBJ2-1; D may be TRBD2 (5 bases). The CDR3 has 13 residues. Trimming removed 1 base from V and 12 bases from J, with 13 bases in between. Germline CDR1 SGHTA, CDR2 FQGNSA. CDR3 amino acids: CASSLDGGSRQFF. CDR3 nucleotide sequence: TGTGCCAGCAGCTTAGATGGCGGGTCACGGCAGTTCTTC.

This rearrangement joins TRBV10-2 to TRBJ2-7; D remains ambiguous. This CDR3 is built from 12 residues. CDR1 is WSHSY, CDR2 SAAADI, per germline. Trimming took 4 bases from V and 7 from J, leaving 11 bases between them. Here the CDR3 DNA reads TGCGCCAGCAGTGTGGTGGGATGGGAGCAGTACTTC. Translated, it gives CASSVVGWEQYF.

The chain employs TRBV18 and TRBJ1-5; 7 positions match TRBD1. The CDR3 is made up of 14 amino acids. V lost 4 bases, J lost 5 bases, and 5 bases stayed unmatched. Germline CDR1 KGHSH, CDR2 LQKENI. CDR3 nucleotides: TGTGCCAGCTCACTACAGGGGTTAGATCAGCCCCAGCATTTT. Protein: CASSLQGLDQPQHF.

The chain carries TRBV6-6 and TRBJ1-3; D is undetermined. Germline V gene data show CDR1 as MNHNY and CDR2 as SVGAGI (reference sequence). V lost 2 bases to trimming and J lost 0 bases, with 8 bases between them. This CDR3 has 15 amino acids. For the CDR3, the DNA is TGTGCCAGCAGTTACCCGGACGCCTCTGGAAACACCATATATTTT. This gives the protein CASSYPDASGNTIYF.

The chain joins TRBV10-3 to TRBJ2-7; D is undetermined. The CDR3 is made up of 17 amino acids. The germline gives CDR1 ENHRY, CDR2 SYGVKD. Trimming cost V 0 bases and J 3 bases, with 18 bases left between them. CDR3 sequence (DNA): TGTGCCATCAGTGAGTCGAAGGCAGGCGAAATGCGCTACGAGCAGTACTTC. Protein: CAISESKAGEMRYEQYF.